The 20 T cell receptor beta chains in this list originate from one sample, sequenced in a study of blood T cell repertoires in COVID-19. Some clones are missing from TCRdb's copy, which holds only in-frame ones; the method was immunoSEQ multiplex PCR. The sample yields 150,000 to 200,000 clones, roughly 82% seen once. Sequencing was done on a sample of peripheral blood. These receptor sequences come from a woman in her sixties or seventies with acute or convalescent COVID-19.

The chain recombines TRBV7-9 with TRBJ2-2, with 7 bases fitting TRBD1. CDR1 is SEHNR and CDR2 is FQNEAQ in the germline V gene (reference sequence). With 5 bases clipped from V and 3 bases from J, the junction kept 9 bases outside the gene matches. The CDR3 has 16 amino acids. The CDR3 bases are TGTGCCAGCAGCATATCCGGGACAGATCACACCGGGGAGCTGTTTTTT. Protein sequence: CASSISGTDHTGELFF.

The chain links TRBV18 to TRBJ2-3; TRBD1 aligns across 8 bases. The germline V gene encodes CDR1 KGHSH and CDR2 LQKENI. CDR3 length: 15 residues. V lost 4 bases to trimming and J lost 5 bases; unmatched junction nucleotides: 8. The CDR3 region has the DNA TGTGCCAGCTCACATCGGACAGGGTTTTTAGATACGCAGTATTTT. Its translation: CASSHRTGFLDTQYF.

The chain is built from TRBV10-2 and TRBJ1-5, with D unclear. In germline, CDR1 is WSHSY, CDR2 SAAADI. The CDR3 spans 15 residues. V was trimmed by 0 bases and J by 4 bases, leaving 10 bases between them. Here the CDR3 reads CASSESGTDNQPQHF. CDR3 nucleotides: TGCGCCAGCAGTGAGTCTGGAACAGATAATCAGCCCCAGCATTTT.

This clone was counted a single time. This chain links TRBV29-1 with TRBJ2-7; TRBD1 matches 9 bases. Germline V lookup: CDR1 SQVTM, CDR2 ANQGSEA. V shed 6 bases, J shed 2 bases, and the junction held 5 bases outside the gene matches. This CDR3 spans 13 amino acids. Here the CDR3 DNA reads TGCAGCGTCCGGGACAGGGCTGCCTACGAGCAGTACTTC. This encodes CSVRDRAAYEQYF.

This clone appeared once. The chain has TRBV6-2 or TRBV6-3 and TRBJ1-6, with 8 bases lining up with TRBD1. Germline V gives CDR1 MNHEY, CDR2 SVGEGT. The J segment lost 7 bases and the V segment lost 3 bases, leaving 5 bases of the junction unmatched. This CDR3 has 15 amino acids. CDR3 loop: CASSYDDRGNSPLHF. The CDR3 bases are TGTGCCAGCAGTTATGACGACAGGGGAAATTCACCCCTCCACTTT.

This clone was recorded only once. The chain combines TRBV11-3 with TRBJ2-2; maybe TRBD1 (5 bases). Trimming stripped 5 bases from V and 7 bases from J, with 14 bases between. The CDR3 is 14 amino acids. Germline values: CDR1 SGHNT, CDR2 YENEEA. CDR3 loop: CASSPGLADGELFF. For the CDR3, the DNA is TGTGCCAGCAGCCCAGGGTTGGCAGACGGGGAGCTGTTTTTT.

This chain links TRBV11-2 with TRBJ2-7, with D possibly TRBD2 on 7 matching bases. Germline V lookup: CDR1 SGHAT, CDR2 FQNNGV. The CDR3 covers 16 residues. Trimming shortened V by 1 base and J by 0 bases, and 13 bases separated the two germline ends. CDR3 region: CASSLATGGRSYEQYF. DNA of the CDR3: TGTGCCAGCAGCTTAGCTACGGGGGGCCGCTCCTACGAGCAGTACTTC.

This rearrangement joins TRBV15 to TRBJ2-7; 7 bases agree with TRBD1. Germline V CDR1 and CDR2: LNHNV, YYDKDF (reference sequence). V dropped 2 bases and J dropped 5; count of bases not matched to a gene: 3. CDR3 size: 13 residues. The chain's CDR3 is CATSRSGTDEQYF. The CDR3 coding sequence is TGTGCCACCAGCAGATCCGGGACAGACGAGCAGTACTTC. The variable domain in full, completed from reference TRBV15 and TRBJ2-7, reads DAMVIQNPRYQVTQFGKPVTLSCSQTLNHNVMYWYQQKSSQAPKLLFHYYDKDFNNEADTPDNFQSRRPNTSFCFLDIRSPGLGDTAMYLCATSRSGTDEQYFGPGTRLTVT.

The chain combines TRBV24-1 with TRBJ2-1, with TRBD1 matching 11 bases. CDR1 is KGHDR and CDR2 is SFDVKD in the germline V gene. The CDR3 spans 15 residues. Trimming at V came to 0 bases and at J to 8 bases, leaving 2 bases not matched to a gene. The CDR3: CATSDLQGQGDEQFF. The CDR3 nucleotides read TGTGCCACCAGTGATTTGCAGGGACAGGGGGATGAGCAGTTCTTC.

This sequence joins TRBV18 and TRBJ2-5, with 7 bases that match TRBD2. Trimming at V came to 3 bases and at J to 7 bases, leaving 8 bases not matched to a gene. The CDR3 covers 14 residues. Germline assignment: CDR1 KGHSH and CDR2 LQKENI. Here the CDR3 DNA reads TGTGCCAGCTCACCCCTAGCGGAGGCCGGGACCCAGTACTTC. This translates into CASSPLAEAGTQYF.

This chain uses TRBV7-9 with TRBJ2-3, with 9 bases fitting TRBD1. V lost 4 bases, J lost 6 bases, and 8 bases stayed unmatched. The CDR3 loop spans 15 amino acids. Germline assignment: CDR1 SEHNR and CDR2 FQNEAQ (reference sequence). The CDR3 DNA reads as TGTGCCAGCAGCTCCCCCCGGACAGGGGTCGATACGCAGTATTTT. This codes for CASSSPRTGVDTQYF.

This chain links TRBV28 with TRBJ1-2; a possible D gene is TRBD1 (6 bases). The CDR3 totals 13 residues. The V end lost 10 bases, the J end lost 4 bases, and 16 bases lay between the germline ends. Per the germline V gene, CDR1 is MDHEN and CDR2 is SYDVKM. DNA of the CDR3: TGTGCCACCAAGCACAGGGAGAGCTATGGCTACACCTTC. Translation: CATKHRESYGYTF.

This clone was counted only a few times. This same CDR3 is encoded by further DNA sequences in the sample. The chain couples TRBV28 to TRBJ2-1; D is perhaps TRBD1 (6 bases). Per the germline V gene, CDR1 is MDHEN and CDR2 is SYDVKM. V was pared by 3 bases and J by 4 bases, with 16 bases between. There are 16 residues in the CDR3. In nucleotides, the CDR3 is TGTGCCAGCAGTTTGGTTGCACAGGGAGCGTACAATGAGCAGTTCTTC. Translation: CASSLVAQGAYNEQFF.

This chain connects TRBV15 to TRBJ2-7; 8 positions match TRBD2. Germline V gives CDR1 LNHNV, CDR2 YYDKDF (reference sequence). This CDR3 comprises 17 residues. V dropped 0 bases and J dropped 4; count of bases not matched to a gene: 11. The CDR3 coding sequence is TGTGCCACCAGCAGAGATTTGGGGCGGGGGGTCGCTTACGAGCAGTACTTC. As protein: CATSRDLGRGVAYEQYF.

The chain carries TRBV6-2 or TRBV6-3 and TRBJ1-1; 9 bases align to TRBD1. Germline trimming cut 0 bases from V and 1 base from J; bases unmatched to any gene: 9. There are 18 residues in the CDR3. The germline V gene encodes CDR1 MNHEY and CDR2 SVGEGT. DNA for the CDR3: TGTGCCAGCAGTTACTCGGACAGGGGATGGACCAGGAACACTGAAGCTTTCTTT. It is translated as CASSYSDRGWTRNTEAFF.

This clone was counted a single time. The chain uses TRBV11-3 and TRBJ2-1; D not resolved. Trimming took 5 bases from V and 6 from J, leaving 11 bases between them. CDR3 length: 13 amino acids. Germline values: CDR1 SGHNT, CDR2 YENEEA. The CDR3 reads CASSPSRVNEQFF. The CDR3 coding sequence is TGTGCCAGCAGCCCCTCTCGAGTCAATGAGCAGTTCTTC.

In this sample, this clone turned up a few times. This chain connects TRBV27 to TRBJ2-7; 8 positions agree with TRBD2. V lost 1 base and J lost 0; bases outside the gene matches: 5. CDR3 length: 16 residues. CDR1 MNHEY and CDR2 SMNVEV come from the germline V gene (reference sequence). The CDR3 here is CASSLLAGMSSYEQYF. CDR3 sequence (DNA): TGTGCCAGCAGTTTATTAGCGGGGATGAGCTCCTACGAGCAGTACTTC.

The chain is built from TRBV4-1 and TRBJ2-7, with a possible D match to TRBD1 (5 bases). Germline V gene data show CDR1 as MGHRA and CDR2 as YSYEKL. Trimming stripped 0 bases from V and 6 bases from J, with 15 bases between. This CDR3 is built from 15 residues. The CDR3 DNA reads TGCGCCAGCAGCCAAGATTACGGACACTTCTCCGAGCAGTACTTC. The encoded protein is CASSQDYGHFSEQYF.

V gene TRBV11-2 combines with J gene TRBJ1-2; D is possibly TRBD1 (6 bases). Trimming removed 1 base from V and 5 bases from J, with 8 bases in between. CDR3 length equals 13 residues. Looked up from germline, CDR1 is SGHAT and CDR2 is FQNNGV. CDR3 coding DNA: TGTGCCAGCAGCTTAGGTCAGGGGTATGGCTACACCTTC. It is translated as CASSLGQGYGYTF.

The gene calls are TRBV30 and TRBJ2-3; weak D call: TRBD2 (6 bases). CDR3 length equals 15 residues. Per germline, CDR1 GTSNPN and CDR2 SVGIG (reference sequence). The V end was cut by 0 bases, the J end by 0 bases, with 10 bases between. The CDR3 DNA sequence: TGTGCCTGGAGTGTACGGAGGGTAAGCACAGATACGCAGTATTTT. It is translated as CAWSVRRVSTDTQYF.